These 17 T cell receptor beta chains were sequenced from one sample in a study of blood T cell repertoires in COVID-19. Libraries were prepared by immunoSEQ multiplex PCR; TCRdb keeps only in-frame clonotypes and omits some of them. The data show 200,000 to 250,000 clones, with around nine tenths seen just once and 1.5% held by the top ten. The sequenced sample consisted of peripheral blood. The receptors stem from a man aged 18 to 29 with active or convalescent COVID-19.

The rearrangement uses TRBV5-6 and TRBJ1-2, with D perhaps matching TRBD1 (6 bases). V was pared by 4 bases and J by 5 bases, with 15 bases between. The CDR3 is 14 residues long. Germline CDR1 SGHDT, CDR2 YYEEEE. CDR3 in amino acids: CASSPQGVEYGYTF. Written as DNA, the CDR3 is TGTGCCAGCAGCCCACAGGGAGTGGAATATGGCTACACCTTC.

The V gene is TRBV5-1, the J gene TRBJ2-3; 10 bases match TRBD2. Germline V gene data show CDR1 as SGHRS and CDR2 as YFSETQ. V was pared by 0 bases and J by 3 bases, with 10 bases of the junction left unmatched. The CDR3 runs 18 residues. CDR3 protein: CASSLGASGRGGTDTQYF. CDR3 in DNA: TGCGCCAGCAGCTTGGGGGCTAGCGGGAGAGGAGGGACAGATACGCAGTATTTT.

The chain couples TRBV9 to TRBJ2-5; the match to TRBD1 covers 7 bases. With V trimmed by 8 bases and J by 2 bases, 15 bases remained unmatched. Germline CDR1 is SGDLS and CDR2 is YYNGEE. The CDR3 runs to 16 residues. The CDR3 sequence is CARVVGGAFLQETQYF. The CDR3 DNA is TGTGCCAGAGTCGTAGGGGGCGCATTCCTACAAGAGACCCAGTACTTC.

The chain combines TRBV11-2 with TRBJ1-2, with a tentative D call TRBD1 (6 bases). V shed 10 bases and J shed 0 bases, with 12 bases lying between them. The CDR3 loop spans 13 amino acids. Germline CDR1 reads SGHAT; CDR2 reads FQNNGV. The CDR3 nucleotides read TGTGCCACCGAACAGGGCCCTAACTATGGCTACACCTTC. Amino acid sequence: CATEQGPNYGYTF.

This chain uses TRBV2 with TRBJ2-7; 14 bases fit TRBD2. V shed 7 bases and J 0 bases; nucleotides not matched to a gene: 8. The CDR3 extends over 17 amino acids. Germline lookup yields CDR1 SNHLY and CDR2 FYNNEI. Here the CDR3 reads CASTSGGTSGSSYEQYF. CDR3 DNA sequence: TGTGCCAGCACCTCCGGTGGGACTAGCGGGAGCTCCTACGAGCAGTACTTC.

The chain joins TRBV6-5 to TRBJ2-7, with D possibly TRBD2 on 5 matching bases. Germline V gives CDR1 MNHEY, CDR2 SVGAGI. The germline V and J ends were trimmed by 8 bases and 0 bases, with 8 bases remaining between them. The CDR3 loop spans 12 amino acids. The CDR3 DNA follows: TGTGCCAGCTCGGACTCCTCCTACGAGCAGTACTTC. Translating it yields CASSDSSYEQYF.

The chain links TRBV6-5 to TRBJ2-7, with no clear D. Germline V gene sequence: CDR1 MNHEY, CDR2 SVGAGI. Between the trimmed V and J ends, which lost 0 bases and 2 bases, there was a span of 11 bases. CDR3 length: 15 residues. CDR3 loop: CASSYSASLTYEQYF. In nucleotides, the CDR3 is TGTGCCAGCAGTTACTCCGCTAGTCTAACCTACGAGCAGTACTTC.

Only one count was recorded for this clone. This chain connects TRBV12-5 to TRBJ2-5; D is ambiguous. Trimming stripped 6 bases from V and 4 bases from J, with 6 bases between. CDR3 length: 11 residues. Germline V gives CDR1 LGHNT, CDR2 FRNRAP. The CDR3 region is CASGRGETQYF. CDR3 DNA sequence: TGTGCTAGTGGGCGAGGAGAGACCCAGTACTTC.

This clone was detected only once. The chain carries TRBV19 and TRBJ1-2; TRBD1 agrees at 8 bases. The CDR3 length is 15 residues. Germline trimming cut 1 base from V and 2 bases from J; bases unmatched to any gene: 3. Germline-derived CDR1 and CDR2 are LNHDA and SQIVND (reference sequence). The CDR3 is CASSIGQGINYGYTF. DNA of the CDR3: TGTGCCAGTAGTATAGGACAGGGGATCAACTATGGCTACACCTTC.

This clone has a single count. The genes are TRBV5-1 and TRBJ2-3, with 9 bases lining up with TRBD1. This CDR3 is 15 amino acids long. V trimming: 0 bases; J trimming: 7 bases; junction bases outside the gene matches: 6. Looked up from germline, CDR1 is SGHRS and CDR2 is YFSETQ. CDR3 in amino acids: CASSLAGTGSNTQYF. Here the CDR3 DNA reads TGCGCCAGCAGCTTGGCCGGGACAGGGTCAAATACGCAGTATTTT.

This clone has only one observation. The chain is built from TRBV5-1 and TRBJ1-1, with a weak D call TRBD1 (5 bases). The ends were cut back, 9 bases at V and 3 bases at J, with 12 bases in the middle. The CDR3 length is 12 residues. Germline CDR1 is SGHRS and CDR2 is YFSETQ. CDR3 loop: CATSQGDTEAFF. CDR3 DNA sequence: TGCGCCACGTCCCAAGGGGACACTGAAGCTTTCTTT.

This chain connects TRBV6-1 to TRBJ1-5; 8 positions agree with TRBD1. Trimming cost V 3 bases and J 5 bases; bases outside gene matches: 3. The CDR3 contains 14 residues. Germline V gene lookup returns CDR1 MNHNS and CDR2 SASEGT. The CDR3 protein is CASSEGQVYQPQHF. Here the CDR3 DNA reads TGTGCCAGCAGTGAGGGACAGGTGTATCAGCCCCAGCATTTT.

V and J are TRBV4-1 and TRBJ2-2, with D maybe TRBD2 (6 bases). From germline, CDR1 is MGHRA and CDR2 YSYEKL. The V and J ends lost 0 bases and 6 bases respectively, with 14 bases between them. The CDR3 length is 16 residues. The chain's CDR3 is CASSQDRGVRAGELFF. CDR3 nucleotides: TGCGCCAGCAGCCAAGATCGCGGGGTTCGGGCCGGGGAGCTGTTTTTT.

The V gene is TRBV27, the J gene TRBJ2-1, with 7 bases fitting TRBD1. Germline V gives CDR1 MNHEY, CDR2 SMNVEV (reference sequence). V shed 6 bases, J shed 2 bases, and the junction held 7 bases outside the gene matches. The CDR3 is 15 amino acids. This CDR3 reads CASSLRTGPYNEQFF. The CDR3 DNA reads TGTGCCAGCAGCCTCAGGACAGGCCCCTACAATGAGCAGTTCTTC.

The rearrangement links TRBV19 to TRBJ1-5, with D unresolved. The germline V gene has CDR1 LNHDA and CDR2 SQIVND (reference sequence). V was trimmed by 3 bases and J by 6 bases, leaving 12 bases between them. CDR3 length: 14 residues. The CDR3 coding sequence is TGTGCCAGTAGTATTTCCGGGTCGACTCAGCCCCAGCATTTT. Protein: CASSISGSTQPQHF.

The chain recombines TRBV19 with TRBJ1-5; 12 bases are shared with TRBD1. The CDR3 spans 19 residues. V shed 1 base, J shed 7 bases, and the junction held 14 bases outside the gene matches. Germline assignment: CDR1 LNHDA and CDR2 SQIVND (reference sequence). The CDR3 region is CASSIGPQFGTGGRQPQHF. The CDR3 DNA is TGTGCCAGTAGTATAGGCCCTCAATTCGGGACAGGGGGCCGGCAGCCCCAGCATTTT.

The chain links TRBV25-1 to TRBJ1-4; perhaps TRBD1 as D (6 bases). The germline V and J ends were trimmed by 2 bases and 2 bases, with 9 bases remaining between them. This CDR3 has 15 amino acids. CDR1 MGHDK and CDR2 SYGVNS come from the germline V gene. The CDR3 spells CASSETGPTNEKLFF. For the CDR3, the DNA is TGTGCCAGCAGTGAAACAGGGCCGACTAATGAAAAACTGTTTTTT. Using reference TRBV25-1 and TRBJ1-4 for the parts outside the CDR3, the full variable domain is EADIYQTPRYLVIGTGKKITLECSQTMGHDKMYWYQQDPGMELHLIHYSYGVNSTEKGDLSSESTVSRIRTEHFPLTLESARPSHTSQYLCASSETGPTNEKLFFGSGTQLSVL.